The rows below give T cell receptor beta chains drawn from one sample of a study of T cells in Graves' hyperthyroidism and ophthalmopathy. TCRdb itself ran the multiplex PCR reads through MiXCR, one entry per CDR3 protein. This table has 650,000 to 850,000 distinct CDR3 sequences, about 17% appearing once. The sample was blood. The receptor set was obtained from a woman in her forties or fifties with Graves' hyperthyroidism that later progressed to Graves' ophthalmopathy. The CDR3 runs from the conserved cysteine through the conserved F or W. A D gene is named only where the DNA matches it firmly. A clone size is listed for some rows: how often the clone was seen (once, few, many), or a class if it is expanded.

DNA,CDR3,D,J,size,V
TGTGCCAGTAGAGGAACAGGGGCCGGCTCTGGAAACACCATATATTTT,CASRGTGAGSGNTIYF,TRBD1,TRBJ1-3,NA,TRBV19
TGCGCCAGCAGCTTTCGGGGGAATGATGGTGGCTACACCTTC,CASSFRGNDGGYTF,NA,TRBJ1-2,NA,TRBV5-1
TGTGCCTGGAGTGGGGGAAGTCATTTCACCTTC,CAWSGGSHFTF,NA,TRBJ1-2,NA,TRBV30
TGTGCCTGGAGTGATTGGGACCGTCGAATGACATATACGCAGTATTTT,CAWSDWDRRMTYTQYF,NA,TRBJ2-3,NA,TRBV30
TGCGCCAGCAGCGTCTCCCTCCCCCAGCGGACAGATACGCAGTATTTT,CASSVSLPQRTDTQYF,NA,TRBJ2-3,many,TRBV5-1
TGTGCCAGCAGCCAGCGACCAGGGGACACTGAAGCTTTCTTT,CASSQRPGDTEAFF,NA,TRBJ1-1,many,TRBV3-1
TGCAGCGTTCGCATTGGGTACAATGAGCAGTTCTTC,CSVRIGYNEQFF,NA,TRBJ2-1,few,TRBV29-1
TGCAGTGCGAGGGGGGAACAGCCCGGGACAGGGGGCAATCAGCCCCAGCATTTT,CSARGEQPGTGGNQPQHF,TRBD1,TRBJ1-5,many,TRBV20-1
TGTGCCAGCAGCTTAGGGCAGGGGAGCGACACCTTC,CASSLGQGSDTF,NA,TRBJ1-2,NA,TRBV11-3
TGCGCCAGCAGCTTGGGTTTCCGGGACAGGGGGTTAGATGAGCAGTTCTTC,CASSLGFRDRGLDEQFF,TRBD1,TRBJ2-1,few,TRBV5-1
TGCAGTGCTAGTGGCGGGGGGGGTCCGTACCAAGAGACCCAGTACTTC,CSASGGGGPYQETQYF,TRBD2,TRBJ2-5,many,TRBV20-1
TGTGCCAGCAGTCTAGCGGGGGGCTCCTCCTACGAGCAGTACTTC,CASSLAGGSSYEQYF,TRBD2,TRBJ2-7,many,TRBV6-1
TGTGCCAGCAGTTTAGTCCCAACCAAAAACATTCAGTACTTC,CASSLVPTKNIQYF,NA,TRBJ2-4,once,TRBV12-3/TRBV12-4
TGTGCCAGCAGGGGACTAGCGGGGGGGCCTGGCACCGGGGAGCTGTTTTTT,CASRGLAGGPGTGELFF,TRBD2,TRBJ2-2,NA,TRBV12-3/TRBV12-4
TGTGCCAGCAGCCAAGATCGTGGCATCGATGAGCAGTTCTTC,CASSQDRGIDEQFF,NA,TRBJ2-1,many,TRBV3-1
TGTGCCAGCACCGCGGGACGGAGGATCAATCAGCCCCAGCATTTT,CASTAGRRINQPQHF,NA,TRBJ1-5,many,TRBV6-2/TRBV6-3
TGTGCCAGCTCAACCGAGGCTGACAGGGGGATGTGGCTCAATCAGCCCCAGCATTTT,CASSTEADRGMWLNQPQHF,TRBD1,TRBJ1-5,few,TRBV18
TGCGCCAGCAGTGAGTCGGTTCTCGGCGCAGGGAGCACTGAAGCTTTCTTT,CASSESVLGAGSTEAFF,NA,TRBJ1-1,few,TRBV10-2
TGTGCCAGCAGTTCATACACCAGGGTAGGTTCCTACGAGCAGTACTTC,CASSSYTRVGSYEQYF,NA,TRBJ2-7,many,TRBV12-3/TRBV12-4
TGTGCCAGCAGTAAATCTGGAAACACCATATATTTT,CASSKSGNTIYF,NA,TRBJ1-3,few,TRBV2
TGTGCCAGCAGTTACCCACGACAGGGGGCCCCTGGATCACCCCTCCACTTT,CASSYPRQGAPGSPLHF,TRBD1,TRBJ1-6,few,TRBV6-2/TRBV6-3
TGTGCCAGCAGTTTACGCACTAGCAATCAGCCCCAGCATTTT,CASSLRTSNQPQHF,NA,TRBJ1-5,NA,TRBV27
TGTGCCAGCAGCTTAAGTCCCGGGCCCTCCAATGAGCAGTTCTTC,CASSLSPGPSNEQFF,NA,TRBJ2-1,many,TRBV11-3
TGTGCCAGCAGTTTCGACACCGCTCACTATGGCTACACCTTC,CASSFDTAHYGYTF,NA,TRBJ1-2,NA,TRBV27
TGTGCCAGCACTCTGGGGGCCAATCAGCCCCAGCATTTT,CASTLGANQPQHF,NA,TRBJ1-5,NA,TRBV6-1
TGCAGTGCTAGAGGCTGGGCGGTTGGCACCGGGGAGCTGTTTTTT,CSARGWAVGTGELFF,NA,TRBJ2-2,NA,TRBV20-1